These 5 T cell receptor beta chains originate from one sample sequenced in a study of cytomegalovirus exposure and HLA in healthy donors. Assay: immunoSEQ multiplex PCR; the TCRdb copy retains only in-frame clones and omits some. The top ten clones hold roughly 1% of a sample with a few hundred thousand clones, about 93% of them seen once. The source material was PBMCs. The receptors come from a woman between 18 and 29 years old in good health and CMV-seronegative.

This chain links TRBV19 with TRBJ2-4; possible D gene TRBD2, 6 bases. The length of the CDR3 is 16 residues. The V gene's germline CDR1 is LNHDA and CDR2 SQIVND (reference sequence). V was trimmed by 5 bases and J by 0 bases, leaving 14 bases between them. CDR3 in amino acids: CASSVDSGVAKNIQYF. The CDR3 coding sequence is TGTGCCAGTAGTGTTGATAGCGGCGTAGCCAAAAACATTCAGTACTTC.

The genes are TRBV30 and TRBJ1-5; tentatively, D is TRBD1 (6 bases). Trimming stripped 3 bases from V and 4 bases from J, with 10 bases between. The CDR3 sequence is 13 residues long. Germline V gives CDR1 GTSNPN, CDR2 SVGIG (reference sequence). CDR3 coding DNA: TGTGCCTGGAGGGGAACAGGGAATCAGCCCCAGCATTTT. Its protein product is CAWRGTGNQPQHF.

V is TRBV5-4 and J is TRBJ1-1; D possibly corresponds to TRBD1 (5 bases). This CDR3 spans 13 amino acids. Trimming took off 5 bases at V and 1 base at J, with 9 bases between the two ends. CDR1 and CDR2 from the germline V gene are SGHNT and YYREEE (reference sequence). In DNA, the CDR3 is TGTGCCAGCAGTTTCGGACAGAACACTGAAGCTTTCTTT. This gives the protein CASSFGQNTEAFF.

The gene calls are TRBV15 and TRBJ2-1, with TRBD1 identical over 10 bases. CDR1 is LNHNV and CDR2 is YYDKDF in the germline V gene (reference sequence). J gave up 3 bases and V 1 base, and 6 bases lay outside the gene matches. The length of the CDR3 is 17 residues. The CDR3 DNA is TGTGCCACCAGCAGAGGTGTGGGACAGGGGAACTACAATGAGCAGTTCTTC. Its translation: CATSRGVGQGNYNEQFF.

This clone was detected ten times or more. Other DNA sequences in the same sample also yield this CDR3. This chain joins TRBV6-1 and TRBJ2-2, with TRBD2 matching over 8 bases. Per the germline V gene, CDR1 is MNHNS and CDR2 is SASEGT. The CDR3 has 17 amino acids. V trimming: 2 bases; J trimming: 0 bases; junction bases outside the gene matches: 5. CDR3 bases: TGTGCCAGCAGTGAAAGTAGCGGGGCCGCGAACACCGGGGAGCTGTTTTTT. Translation: CASSESSGAANTGELFF.